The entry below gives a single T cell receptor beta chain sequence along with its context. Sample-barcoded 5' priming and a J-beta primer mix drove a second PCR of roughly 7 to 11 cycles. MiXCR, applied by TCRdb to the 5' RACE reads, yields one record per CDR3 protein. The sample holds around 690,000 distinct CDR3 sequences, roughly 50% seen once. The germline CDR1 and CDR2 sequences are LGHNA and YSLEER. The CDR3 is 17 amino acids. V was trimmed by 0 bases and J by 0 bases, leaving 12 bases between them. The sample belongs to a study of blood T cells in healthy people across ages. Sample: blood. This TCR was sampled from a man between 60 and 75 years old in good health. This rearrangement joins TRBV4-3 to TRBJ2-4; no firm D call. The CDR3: CASSQEEGPLAKNIQYF. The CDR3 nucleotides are TGCGCCAGCAGCCAAGAGGAAGGGCCCCTAGCCAAAAACATTCAGTACTTC.